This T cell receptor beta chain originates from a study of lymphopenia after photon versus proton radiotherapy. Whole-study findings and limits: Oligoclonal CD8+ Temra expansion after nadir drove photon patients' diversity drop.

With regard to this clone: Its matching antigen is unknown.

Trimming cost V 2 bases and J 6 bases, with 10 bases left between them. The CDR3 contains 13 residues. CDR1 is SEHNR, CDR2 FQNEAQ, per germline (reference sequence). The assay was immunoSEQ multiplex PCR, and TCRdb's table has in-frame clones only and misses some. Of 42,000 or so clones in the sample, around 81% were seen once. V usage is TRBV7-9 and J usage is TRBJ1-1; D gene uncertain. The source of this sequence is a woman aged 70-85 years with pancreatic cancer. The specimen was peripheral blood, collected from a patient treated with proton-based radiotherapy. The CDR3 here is CASSLRRPAEAFF. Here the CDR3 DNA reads TGTGCCAGCAGCTTAAGGCGGCCGGCTGAAGCTTTCTTT.